The 21 T cell receptor beta chains presented below share a single source sample, sequenced in a study of neurological immune-mediated disorders. Using its own MiXCR run on the 5' RACE reads, TCRdb lists one record per CDR3 protein. The sample has approximately 100,000 distinct CDR3 sequences; around 3.5% are singletons. The sample comprised PBMCs. The receptors derive from a woman aged 45-65 years with multiple sclerosis.

The sample holds many counts of this clonotype. The rearrangement uses TRBV6-6 and TRBJ1-1; 7 bases line up with TRBD1. Germline values: CDR1 MNHNY, CDR2 SVGAGI (reference sequence). There are 17 residues in the CDR3. Trimming took 0 bases from V and 1 from J; bases not matched to a gene: 8. CDR3 residues: CASSYSPGQAANTEAFF. The CDR3 coding sequence is TGTGCCAGCAGTTACTCCCCTGGACAGGCCGCGAACACTGAAGCTTTCTTT.

Many counts were recorded for this clonotype. V usage is TRBV28 and J usage is TRBJ2-5, with 10 bases identical to TRBD1. The CDR3 is 15 residues long. From germline, CDR1 is MDHEN and CDR2 SYDVKM. The junction had 5 bases not matched to a gene; V was cut back by 6 bases and J by 1 base. CDR3 in amino acids: CASRGTGVLQETQYF. CDR3 DNA: TGTGCCAGCAGGGGGACAGGGGTGCTCCAAGAGACCCAGTACTTC.

Many counts were recorded for this clonotype. The V call is TRBV6-6, the J call TRBJ1-2; 9 bases are a match to TRBD1. J gave up 4 bases and V 6 bases, and 6 bases lay outside the gene matches. Germline CDR1 MNHNY, CDR2 SVGAGI (reference sequence). The CDR3 is 14 amino acids. The CDR3 bases are TGTGCCAGCAGCCACGGGACAGGGTTCTATGGCTACACCTTC. This sequence encodes CASSHGTGFYGYTF.

In this sample, this clonotype turned up many times. This sequence joins TRBV2 and TRBJ1-5; D gene uncertain. Germline lookup yields CDR1 SNHLY and CDR2 FYNNEI. Trimming took off 8 bases at V and 0 bases at J, with 8 bases between the two ends. CDR3 length: 13 amino acids. The CDR3, as DNA: TGTGCCAGCGCTGGGAATAGCAATCAGCCCCAGCATTTT. Translated, it gives CASAGNSNQPQHF.

In its sample, this clonotype was seen many times. The chain joins TRBV6-1 to TRBJ2-7; D is perhaps TRBD1 (6 bases). Germline V lookup: CDR1 MNHNS, CDR2 SASEGT. This CDR3 region has 13 residues. V was cut by 2 bases and J by 2 bases, with 7 bases left in between. CDR3 loop: CASSERTAYEQYF. In DNA form, the CDR3 reads TGTGCCAGCAGTGAAAGGACAGCCTACGAGCAGTACTTC.

This clonotype was observed at least ten times. The V and J genes are TRBV20-1 and TRBJ1-4, with D perhaps TRBD1 (6 bases). Germline CDR1 reads DFQATT; CDR2 reads SNEGSKA (reference sequence). Trimming pared 4 bases from V and 4 bases from J, leaving 7 bases between. This CDR3 is 12 amino acids long. CDR3 region: CSATGVNEKLFF. As DNA, the CDR3 is TGCAGTGCTACAGGGGTTAATGAAAAACTGTTTTTT.

This clonotype was seen at least ten times. The V call is TRBV9, the J call TRBJ1-4; D is undetermined. V was cut by 0 bases and J by 3 bases, with 9 bases left in between. CDR3 length equals 15 residues. Germline V gene data show CDR1 as SGDLS and CDR2 as YYNGEE. DNA for the CDR3: TGTGCCAGCAGCGTAGAACCCAGACCTAATGAAAAACTGTTTTTT. This codes for CASSVEPRPNEKLFF.

At least ten counts were recorded for this clonotype. V and J are TRBV12-3 or TRBV12-4 and TRBJ2-2; D remains unclear. The CDR3 contains 16 residues. The V end lost 8 bases, the J end lost 1 base, and 17 bases lay between the germline ends. In nucleotides, the CDR3 is TGTGCCAGCGAGTTTTGGGGTTTTGAGAACACCGGGGAGCTGTTTTTT. This sequence encodes CASEFWGFENTGELFF.

This clonotype was detected many times. The V gene is TRBV5-1, the J gene TRBJ2-7; D unresolved. The CDR3 covers 16 residues. Trimming stripped 1 base from V and 1 base from J, with 15 bases between. CDR1 SGHRS and CDR2 YFSETQ come from the germline V gene. CDR3 bases: TGCGCCAGCAGCTTGTTACTGATGCGGTTTTCCTACGAGCAGTACTTC. This codes for CASSLLLMRFSYEQYF.

The V call is TRBV20-1, the J call TRBJ2-1, with TRBD2 matching 7 bases. The CDR3 extends over 14 amino acids. V trimming: 6 bases; J trimming: 0 bases; junction bases outside the gene matches: 5. CDR1 DFQATT and CDR2 SNEGSKA come from the germline V gene (reference sequence). The CDR3 coding sequence is TGCAGTGCATTACTAGCGTTCTCCTACAATGAGCAGTTCTTC. It is translated as CSALLAFSYNEQFF.

This clonotype was seen at least ten times. The chain carries TRBV5-1 and TRBJ2-7; the D gene is possibly TRBD1 (7 bases). V lost 2 bases and J lost 3, with 18 bases in between. CDR3 length equals 16 residues. CDR1 is SGHRS and CDR2 is YFSETQ in the germline V gene. The DNA of the CDR3 is TGCGCCAGCAGCTTCGGGGGTTTAGGACAGGACTACGAGCAGTACTTC. Protein sequence: CASSFGGLGQDYEQYF.

The sample holds many counts of this clonotype. The CDR3, as DNA: TGTGCCAGCAGCTCCCAGTGGGGGGCGATGAACGAGCAGTACTTC. Amino acids: CASSSQWGAMNEQYF. The gene calls are TRBV7-2 and TRBJ2-7; either TRBD1 or TRBD2 may fit D (6 bases each). CDR1 and CDR2 (germline): SGHTA, FQGNSA. The CDR3 is made up of 15 amino acids. V was clipped by 4 bases and J by 5 bases, with 18 bases between them.

By its share, this clonotype is medium-sized. The chain recombines TRBV5-1 with TRBJ2-3, with D possibly TRBD1 on 5 matching bases. Germline V gene data show CDR1 as SGHRS and CDR2 as YFSETQ. CDR3 length: 12 residues. Trimming took off 1 base at V and 5 bases at J, with 5 bases between the two ends. Written as DNA, the CDR3 is TGCGCCAGCAGCTTGAGGGGAGATACGCAGTATTTT. It translates to CASSLRGDTQYF.

This clonotype was found many times. This rearrangement joins TRBV29-1 to TRBJ2-7; D may be TRBD2 (5 bases). The CDR3 is 13 residues long. The V end was cut by 4 bases, the J end by 5 bases, with 15 bases between. Germline V gene data show CDR1 as SQVTM and CDR2 as ANQGSEA. DNA of the CDR3: TGCAGCGTTGTGGGCGGAGGTGGGAACGAGCAGTACTTC. Amino acid sequence: CSVVGGGGNEQYF.

Ten or more counts support this clonotype. The chain has TRBV11-2 and TRBJ2-5; a possible D gene is TRBD2 (6 bases). Germline assignment: CDR1 SGHAT and CDR2 FQNNGV. This CDR3 spans 16 amino acids. V was cut by 0 bases and J by 1 base, with 12 bases left in between. CDR3: CASSLDRVAVQETQYF. The CDR3 DNA reads TGTGCCAGCAGCTTAGATCGAGTAGCGGTCCAAGAGACCCAGTACTTC.

Many counts were recorded for this clonotype. The chain has TRBV12-3 or TRBV12-4 and TRBJ2-7, with D hard to call. Trimming took off 7 bases at V and 0 bases at J, with 13 bases between the two ends. CDR3 length: 14 amino acids. The CDR3 here is CASTPSETSYEQYF. Written as DNA, the CDR3 is TGTGCCAGCACCCCGTCGGAGACCTCCTACGAGCAGTACTTC.

This clonotype has a count of ten or more. V is TRBV20-1 and J is TRBJ2-3; 7 positions agree with TRBD1. V shed 5 bases and J 3 bases; nucleotides not matched to a gene: 11. The CDR3 contains 15 residues. Per germline, CDR1 DFQATT and CDR2 SNEGSKA (reference sequence). The CDR3 loop reads CSAGTHKGATDTQYF. The CDR3 region has the DNA TGCAGTGCTGGGACACATAAGGGGGCGACAGATACGCAGTATTTT.

This clonotype was picked up many times. CDR3 sequence reads: CASARGAGPSLETQYF. Written as DNA, the CDR3 is TGCGCCAGCGCCCGAGGGGCAGGGCCGAGTTTGGAGACCCAGTACTTC. The rearrangement uses TRBV5-1 and TRBJ2-5; D is tentatively TRBD1 or TRBD2 (5 bases each). Trimming cost V 7 bases and J 5 bases, with 24 bases left between them. The germline CDR1 and CDR2 sequences are SGHRS and YFSETQ. This CDR3 contains 16 residues.

This clonotype came up many times. The chain couples TRBV19 to TRBJ2-1; a weak D match, TRBD2 (6 bases). The germline gives CDR1 LNHDA, CDR2 SQIVND (reference sequence). The CDR3 sequence is 14 residues long. V was pared by 3 bases and J by 6 bases, with 12 bases between. CDR3 in amino acids: CASSMAGLRNEQFF. The CDR3, as DNA: TGTGCCAGTAGTATGGCGGGGTTGCGCAATGAGCAGTTCTTC.

The chain couples TRBV11-2 to TRBJ2-2; D may be TRBD1 (7 bases). The CDR3 has 13 amino acids. V lost 7 bases to trimming and J lost 6 bases, with 12 bases between them. Germline values: CDR1 SGHAT, CDR2 FQNNGV. The CDR3 DNA reads as TGTGCCAGCAATCAGGGGGAGGCCGGGGAGCTGTTTTTT. Its translation: CASNQGEAGELFF.

The chain carries TRBV18 and TRBJ2-7; no clear D. The V end lost 2 bases, the J end lost 3 bases, and 8 bases lay between the germline ends. The V gene's germline CDR1 is KGHSH and CDR2 LQKENI. The CDR3 is 13 amino acids. CDR3: CASSPISGYEQYF. CDR3 nucleotides: TGTGCCAGCTCACCAATTTCGGGCTACGAGCAGTACTTC.